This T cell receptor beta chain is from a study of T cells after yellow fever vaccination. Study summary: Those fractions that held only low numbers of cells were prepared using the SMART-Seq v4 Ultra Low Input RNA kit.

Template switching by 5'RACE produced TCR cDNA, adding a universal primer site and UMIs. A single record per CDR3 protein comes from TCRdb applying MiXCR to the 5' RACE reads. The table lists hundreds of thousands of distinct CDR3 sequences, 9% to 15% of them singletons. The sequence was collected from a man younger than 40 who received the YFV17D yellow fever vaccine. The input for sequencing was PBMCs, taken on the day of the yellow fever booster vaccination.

The CDR3 DNA follows: TGCAGTGCTAAAGGGACTAACAAGCAGTTCTTC. Protein: CSAKGTNKQFF. This chain links TRBV20-1 with TRBJ2-1, with 7 bases identical to TRBD2. CDR1 and CDR2 from the germline V gene are DFQATT and SNEGSKA (reference sequence). The junction had 5 bases not matched to a gene; V was cut back by 4 bases and J by 11 bases. The CDR3 sequence is 11 residues long.